This entry is about one T cell receptor (beta chain). Its antigen remains unknown. Deletions cut 2 bases from V and 3 bases from J, with 7 bases between. This CDR3 spans 13 amino acids. CDR1 MNHEY and CDR2 SVGAGI come from the germline V gene. With the Oncomine TCR Beta short-read assay, DNA from cultured CD4+ T cells was sequenced. Genomic DNA from cultured CD4+ T cells was extracted. MiXCR, applied by TCRdb to the PCR reads, yields one record per CDR3 protein. The data hold about 10,000 distinct CDR3 sequences, with 60% to 70% observed a single time. The sample belongs to a study of vaccination and CD4 T cells after COVID-19. Turning to the study itself: Controls had a CEFX pool, an HIV-1 Nef pool, or no peptide added.

Treatment denoted: 10-day PBMC culture with coronavirus spike peptide pools or control peptides (ViraFEST assay). Dates of positive PCR ran from March to December 2020, before US Alpha, Beta and Delta variants. Approximately 1.8 million PBMCs per well were cultured with approximately 9.8 IU/ml IL-2 and about 11 ug/ml peptide pools. V is TRBV6-5 and J is TRBJ1-1, with unresolved D. This clonotype was obtained from a human donor who had recovered from COVID-19. Sequenced material: CD4+ T cells from blood, cultured in vitro. This CDR3 reads CASSYGVDTEAFF. CDR3 bases: TGTGCCAGCAGTTACGGGGTTGACACTGAAGCTTTCTTT.